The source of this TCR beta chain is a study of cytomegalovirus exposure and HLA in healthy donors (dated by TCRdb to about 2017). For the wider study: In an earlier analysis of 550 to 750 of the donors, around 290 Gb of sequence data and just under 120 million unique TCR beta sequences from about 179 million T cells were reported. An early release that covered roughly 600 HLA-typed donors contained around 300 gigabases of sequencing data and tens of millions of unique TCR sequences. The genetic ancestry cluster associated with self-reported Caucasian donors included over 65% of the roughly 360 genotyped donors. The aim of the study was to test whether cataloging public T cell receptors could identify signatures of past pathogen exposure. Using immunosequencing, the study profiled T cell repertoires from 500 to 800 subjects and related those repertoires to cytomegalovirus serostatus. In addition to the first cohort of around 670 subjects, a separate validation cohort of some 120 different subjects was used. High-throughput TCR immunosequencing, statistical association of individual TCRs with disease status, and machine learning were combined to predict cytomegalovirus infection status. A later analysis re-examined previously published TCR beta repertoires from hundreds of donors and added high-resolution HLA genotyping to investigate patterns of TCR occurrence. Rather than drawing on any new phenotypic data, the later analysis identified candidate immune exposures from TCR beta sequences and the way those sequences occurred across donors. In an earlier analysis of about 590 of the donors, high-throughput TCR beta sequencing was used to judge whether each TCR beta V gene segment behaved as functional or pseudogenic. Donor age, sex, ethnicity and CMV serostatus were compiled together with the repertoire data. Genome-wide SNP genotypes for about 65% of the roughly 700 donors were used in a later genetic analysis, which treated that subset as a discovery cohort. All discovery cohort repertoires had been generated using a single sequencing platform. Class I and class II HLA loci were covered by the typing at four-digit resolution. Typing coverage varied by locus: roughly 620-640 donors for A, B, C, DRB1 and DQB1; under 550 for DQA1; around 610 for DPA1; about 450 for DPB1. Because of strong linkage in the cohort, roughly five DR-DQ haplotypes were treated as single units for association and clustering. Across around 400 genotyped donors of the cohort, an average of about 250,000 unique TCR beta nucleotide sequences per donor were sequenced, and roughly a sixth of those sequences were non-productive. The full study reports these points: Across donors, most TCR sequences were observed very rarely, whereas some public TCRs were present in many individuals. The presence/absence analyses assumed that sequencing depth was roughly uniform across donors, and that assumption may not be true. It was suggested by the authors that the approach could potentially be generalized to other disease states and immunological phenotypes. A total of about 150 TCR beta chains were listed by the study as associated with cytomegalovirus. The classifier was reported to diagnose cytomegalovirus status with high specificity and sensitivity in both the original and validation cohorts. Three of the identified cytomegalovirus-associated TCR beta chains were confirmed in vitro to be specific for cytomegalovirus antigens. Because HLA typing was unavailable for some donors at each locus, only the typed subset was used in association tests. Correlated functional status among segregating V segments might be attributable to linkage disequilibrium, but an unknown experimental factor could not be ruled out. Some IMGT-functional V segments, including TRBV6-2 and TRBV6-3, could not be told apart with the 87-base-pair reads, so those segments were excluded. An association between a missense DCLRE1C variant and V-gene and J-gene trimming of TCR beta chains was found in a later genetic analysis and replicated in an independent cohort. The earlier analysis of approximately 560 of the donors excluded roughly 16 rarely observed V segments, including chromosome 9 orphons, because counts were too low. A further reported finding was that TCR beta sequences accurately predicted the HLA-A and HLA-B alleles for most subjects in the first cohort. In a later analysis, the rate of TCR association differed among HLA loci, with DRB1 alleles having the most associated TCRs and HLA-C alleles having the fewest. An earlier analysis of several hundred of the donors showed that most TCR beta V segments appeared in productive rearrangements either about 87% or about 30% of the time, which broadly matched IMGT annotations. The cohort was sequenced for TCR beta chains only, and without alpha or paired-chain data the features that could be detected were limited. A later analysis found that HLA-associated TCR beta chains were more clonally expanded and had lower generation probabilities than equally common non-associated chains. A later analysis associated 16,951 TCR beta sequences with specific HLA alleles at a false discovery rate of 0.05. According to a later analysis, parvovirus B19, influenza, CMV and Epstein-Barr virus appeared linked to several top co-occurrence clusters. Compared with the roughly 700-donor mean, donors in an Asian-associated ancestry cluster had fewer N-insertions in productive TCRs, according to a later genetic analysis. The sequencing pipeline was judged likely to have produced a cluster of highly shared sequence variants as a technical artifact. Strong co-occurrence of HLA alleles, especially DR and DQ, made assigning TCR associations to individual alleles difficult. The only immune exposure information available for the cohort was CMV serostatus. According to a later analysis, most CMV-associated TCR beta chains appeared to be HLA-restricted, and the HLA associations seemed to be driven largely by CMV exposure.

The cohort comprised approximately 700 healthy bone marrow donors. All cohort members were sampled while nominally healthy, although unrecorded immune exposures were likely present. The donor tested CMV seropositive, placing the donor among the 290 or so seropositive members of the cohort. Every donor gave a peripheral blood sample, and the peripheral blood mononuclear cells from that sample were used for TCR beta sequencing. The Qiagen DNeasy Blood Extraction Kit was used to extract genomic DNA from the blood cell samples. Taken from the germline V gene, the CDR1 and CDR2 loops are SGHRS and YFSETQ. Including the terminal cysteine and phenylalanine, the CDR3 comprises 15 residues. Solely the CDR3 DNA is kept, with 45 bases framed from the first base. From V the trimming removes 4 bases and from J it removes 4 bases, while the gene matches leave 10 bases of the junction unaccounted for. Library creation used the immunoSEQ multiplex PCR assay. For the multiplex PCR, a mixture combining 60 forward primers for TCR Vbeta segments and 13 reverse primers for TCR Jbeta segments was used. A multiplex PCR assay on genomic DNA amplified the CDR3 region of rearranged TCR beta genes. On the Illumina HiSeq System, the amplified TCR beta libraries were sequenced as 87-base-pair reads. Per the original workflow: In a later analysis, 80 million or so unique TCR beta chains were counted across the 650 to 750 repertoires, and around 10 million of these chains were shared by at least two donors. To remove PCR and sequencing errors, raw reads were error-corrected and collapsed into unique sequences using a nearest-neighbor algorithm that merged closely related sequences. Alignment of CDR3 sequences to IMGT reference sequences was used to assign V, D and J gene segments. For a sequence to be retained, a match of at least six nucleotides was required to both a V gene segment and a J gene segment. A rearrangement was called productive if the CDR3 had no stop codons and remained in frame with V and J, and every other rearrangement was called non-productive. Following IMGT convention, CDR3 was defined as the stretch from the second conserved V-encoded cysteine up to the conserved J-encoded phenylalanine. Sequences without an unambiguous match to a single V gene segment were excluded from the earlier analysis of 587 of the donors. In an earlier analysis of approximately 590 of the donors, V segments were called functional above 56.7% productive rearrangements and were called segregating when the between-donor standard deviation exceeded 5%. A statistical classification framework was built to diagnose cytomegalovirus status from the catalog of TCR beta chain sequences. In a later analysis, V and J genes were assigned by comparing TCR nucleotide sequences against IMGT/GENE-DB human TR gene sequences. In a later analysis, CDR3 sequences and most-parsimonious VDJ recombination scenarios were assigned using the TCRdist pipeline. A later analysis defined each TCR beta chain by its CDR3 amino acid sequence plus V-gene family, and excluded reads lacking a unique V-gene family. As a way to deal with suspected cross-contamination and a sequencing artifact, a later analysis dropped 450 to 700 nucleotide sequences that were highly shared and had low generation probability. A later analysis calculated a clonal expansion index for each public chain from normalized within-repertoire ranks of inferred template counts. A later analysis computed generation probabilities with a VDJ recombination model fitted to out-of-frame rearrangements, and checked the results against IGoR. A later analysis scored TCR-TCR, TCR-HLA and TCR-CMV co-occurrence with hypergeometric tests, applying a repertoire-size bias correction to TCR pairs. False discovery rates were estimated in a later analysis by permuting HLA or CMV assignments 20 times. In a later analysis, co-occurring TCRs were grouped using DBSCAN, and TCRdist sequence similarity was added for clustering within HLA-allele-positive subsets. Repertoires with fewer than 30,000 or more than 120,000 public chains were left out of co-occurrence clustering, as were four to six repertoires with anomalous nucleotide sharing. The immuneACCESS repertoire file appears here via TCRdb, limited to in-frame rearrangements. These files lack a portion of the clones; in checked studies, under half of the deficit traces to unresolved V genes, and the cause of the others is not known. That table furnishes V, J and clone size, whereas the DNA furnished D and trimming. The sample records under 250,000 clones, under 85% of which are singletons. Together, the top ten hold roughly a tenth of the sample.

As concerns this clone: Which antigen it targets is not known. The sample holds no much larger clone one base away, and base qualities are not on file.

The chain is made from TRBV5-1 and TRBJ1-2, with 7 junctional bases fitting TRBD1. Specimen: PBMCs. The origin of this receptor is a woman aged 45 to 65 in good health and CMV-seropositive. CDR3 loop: CASSIGTDLLYGYTF. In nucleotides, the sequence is TGCGCCAGCAGCATAGGGACAGACCTTCTCTATGGCTACACCTTC. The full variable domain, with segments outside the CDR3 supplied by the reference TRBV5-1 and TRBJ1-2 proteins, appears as KAGVTQTPRYLIKTRGQQVTLSCSPISGHRSVSWYQQTPGQGLQFLFEYFSETQRNKGNFPGRFSGRQFSNSRSEMNVSTLELGDSALYLCASSIGTDLLYGYTFGSGTRLTVV.